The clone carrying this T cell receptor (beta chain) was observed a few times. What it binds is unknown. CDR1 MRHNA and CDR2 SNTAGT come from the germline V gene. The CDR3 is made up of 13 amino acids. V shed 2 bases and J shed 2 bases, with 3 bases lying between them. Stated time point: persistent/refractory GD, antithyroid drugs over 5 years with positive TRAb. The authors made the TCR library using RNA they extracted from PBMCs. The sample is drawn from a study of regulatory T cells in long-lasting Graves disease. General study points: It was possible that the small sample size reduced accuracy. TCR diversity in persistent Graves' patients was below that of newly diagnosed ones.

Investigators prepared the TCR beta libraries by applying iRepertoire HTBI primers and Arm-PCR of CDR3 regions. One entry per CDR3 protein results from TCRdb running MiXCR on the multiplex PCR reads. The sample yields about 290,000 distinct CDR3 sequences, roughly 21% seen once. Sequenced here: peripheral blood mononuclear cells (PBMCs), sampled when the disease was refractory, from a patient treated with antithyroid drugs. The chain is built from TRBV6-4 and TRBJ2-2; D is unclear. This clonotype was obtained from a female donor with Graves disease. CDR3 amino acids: CASSDTNTGELFF. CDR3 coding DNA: TGTGCCAGCAGTGACACCAACACCGGGGAGCTGTTTTTT.